This T cell receptor beta chain was documented in a study of shared clonotypes between healthy human individuals. The CDR3 is made up of 16 amino acids. Germline V gene lookup returns CDR1 SGHRS and CDR2 YFSETQ. Trimming removed 0 bases from V and 8 bases from J, with 20 bases in between. This clone appeared once. Its specificity is not known. The table came from immunoSEQ multiplex PCR; TCRdb's copy has only in-frame clones and leaves some out. The sample holds roughly 2.5 million clones, approximately 92% seen once. Findings of the study overall: Memory subsets generally showed smaller estimated richness than naive subsets did.

What was sequenced was naive CD4+ T cells sorted from blood. Subset described: CD45RA+ positively selected. V and J are TRBV5-1 and TRBJ1-2, with D possibly TRBD1 on 6 matching bases. The clonotype comes from a man aged 18-30 years in good health. The CDR3 nucleotides are TGCGCCAGCAGCTTGGTTAGCAGGGGTAGCGCTGACGGCTACACCTTC. This translates into CASSLVSRGSADGYTF.